The 26 T cell receptor beta chains reported below all come from one sample, sequenced in a study of blood T cell repertoires in COVID-19. TCRdb's table, derived via immunoSEQ multiplex PCR, lists solely in-frame clones and lacks some. The sample carries approximately 260,000 clones, approximately 88% recorded once. Sequenced sample: peripheral blood. These receptors were taken from a woman in her 70s with COVID-19, enrolled during active disease.

The chain uses TRBV19 and TRBJ1-1; 7 positions match TRBD1. V gave up 9 bases and J gave up 0 bases; unmatched junction bases: 10. This CDR3 is 15 amino acids long. CDR1 and CDR2 from the germline V gene are LNHDA and SQIVND (reference sequence). CDR3 residues: CASKRQGGMNTEAFF. CDR3 in DNA: TGTGCCAGCAAGAGACAGGGCGGGATGAACACTGAAGCTTTCTTT.

The chain links TRBV13 to TRBJ2-7; D may be TRBD1 (6 bases). Germline CDR1 PRHDT, CDR2 FYEKMQ (reference sequence). V dropped 3 bases and J dropped 6 bases, with 15 bases sitting between them. This CDR3 contains 14 residues. CDR3 sequence: CASSFREWGPEQYF. The CDR3 region has the DNA TGTGCCAGCAGCTTCAGGGAGTGGGGGCCCGAGCAGTACTTC.

The chain combines TRBV7-9 with TRBJ1-2; 7 nucleotides align to TRBD1. CDR1 and CDR2 from the germline V gene are SEHNR and FQNEAQ (reference sequence). The trim removed 5 bases at V and 4 bases at J, leaving 4 bases unmatched. The CDR3 has 13 residues. CDR3 residues: CASSADRAYGYTF. The CDR3 nucleotides are TGTGCCAGCAGCGCCGACAGGGCCTATGGCTACACCTTC.

The chain carries TRBV10-2 and TRBJ1-1; D ambiguous. Per the germline V gene, CDR1 is WSHSY and CDR2 is SAAADI. CDR3 length: 14 residues. Trimming cost V 7 bases and J 4 bases, with 16 bases left between them. The CDR3 DNA follows: TGCGCCAGCACTGAACCACTTTTTGGCACTGAAGCTTTCTTT. This encodes CASTEPLFGTEAFF.

The chain recombines TRBV3-1 (or the pseudogene TRBV3-2) with TRBJ1-1; D might be TRBD1 (5 bases). Trimming removed 4 bases from V and 3 bases from J, with 9 bases in between. There are 13 residues in the CDR3. Per the germline V gene, CDR1 is LGHDT and CDR2 is YNNKEL (reference sequence). The CDR3 spells CASSRTTDTEAFF. DNA for the CDR3: TGTGCCAGCAGCCGGACAACAGACACTGAAGCTTTCTTT.

This clone is a singleton in its sample. This rearrangement joins TRBV5-1 to TRBJ2-1, with 8 positions matching TRBD2. This CDR3 has 15 residues. The germline CDR1 and CDR2 sequences are SGHRS and YFSETQ. Unmatched junction bases numbered 4, after V lost 4 bases and J lost 1 base. CDR3 sequence reads: CASSAAGVSYNEQFF. CDR3 sequence (DNA): TGCGCCAGCAGCGCAGCGGGAGTGTCCTACAATGAGCAGTTCTTC.

The chain carries TRBV5-1 and TRBJ2-1; 9 nucleotides agree with TRBD2. There are 15 residues in the CDR3. The V and J ends lost 0 bases and 6 bases, in that order; junction bases with no gene match: 4. Germline lookup yields CDR1 SGHRS and CDR2 YFSETQ. The CDR3 is CASSLGPGLANEQFF. CDR3 DNA sequence: TGCGCCAGCAGCTTGGGCCCGGGACTAGCCAATGAGCAGTTCTTC.

This clone was found once. The V call is TRBV9, the J call TRBJ2-3; 10 nucleotides match TRBD1. CDR1 is SGDLS and CDR2 is YYNGEE in the germline V gene. V trimming: 3 bases; J trimming: 4 bases; junction bases outside the gene matches: 5. The CDR3 is 15 residues long. The chain's CDR3 is CASSALGTGADTQYF. In DNA, the CDR3 is TGTGCCAGCAGCGCTCTCGGGACAGGGGCAGATACGCAGTATTTT.

The chain couples TRBV7-8 to TRBJ2-2; maybe TRBD2 (6 bases). Trimming removed 5 bases from V and 1 base from J, with 11 bases in between. This CDR3 has 15 residues. The germline gives CDR1 SGHVS, CDR2 FQNEAQ. The CDR3 here is CASSHISGNTGELFF. DNA for the CDR3: TGTGCCAGCAGCCATATTAGCGGGAACACCGGGGAGCTGTTTTTT.

V is TRBV13 and J is TRBJ1-1, with D uncertain. The V gene lost 3 bases and the J gene lost 1 base, with 9 bases spanning the gap. Looked up from germline, CDR1 is PRHDT and CDR2 is FYEKMQ (reference sequence). This CDR3 is 14 amino acids long. CDR3 nucleotide sequence: TGTGCCAGCAGCTTTATGTCGGGGAACACTGAAGCTTTCTTT. This translates into CASSFMSGNTEAFF.

The V and J genes are TRBV24-1 and TRBJ1-2; tentative D call: TRBD1 (5 bases). This CDR3 spans 14 amino acids. Per the germline V gene, CDR1 is KGHDR and CDR2 is SFDVKD. Trimming took 2 bases from V and 6 from J, leaving 12 bases between them. The CDR3 region is CATSDSQGGDGYTF. CDR3 bases: TGTGCCACCAGTGATTCCCAGGGAGGGGATGGCTACACCTTC.

The chain carries TRBV12-3 or TRBV12-4 and TRBJ2-1; D not certain. The CDR3 consists of 13 residues. V gave up 1 base and J gave up 4 bases, with 5 bases separating them. The CDR3 DNA sequence: TGTGCCAGCAGTTTAGGAGCGTACAATGAGCAGTTCTTC. It translates to CASSLGAYNEQFF.

The chain joins TRBV18 to TRBJ1-2; 7 bases match TRBD1. J was trimmed by 5 bases and V by 6 bases; bases with no gene match: 9. CDR3 length: 14 residues. Germline CDR1 is KGHSH and CDR2 is LQKENI. The CDR3 sequence: CASSLRTGEYGYTF. The DNA of the CDR3 is TGTGCCAGCTCTCTACGTACAGGGGAGTATGGCTACACCTTC.

The chain recombines TRBV28 with TRBJ1-5, with TRBD1 identical over 8 bases. The CDR3 length is 15 residues. V gave up 8 bases and J gave up 2 bases; unmatched junction bases: 8. The germline CDR1 and CDR2 sequences are MDHEN and SYDVKM. The CDR3 loop reads CASGLATGGNQPQHF. The CDR3 nucleotides are TGTGCCAGCGGCCTGGCGACAGGGGGCAATCAGCCCCAGCATTTT.

The chain links TRBV6-5 to TRBJ2-5, with no clear D. The length of the CDR3 is 13 residues. Germline CDR1 and CDR2: MNHEY and SVGAGI. V dropped 4 bases and J dropped 1 base, with 7 bases sitting between them. The CDR3 nucleotides are TGTGCCAGCAGTTGGGCTACCCAAGAGACCCAGTACTTC. Translated: CASSWATQETQYF.

The rearrangement uses TRBV4-3 and TRBJ1-4; maybe TRBD1 (6 bases). The V end lost 0 bases, the J end lost 8 bases, and 13 bases lay between the germline ends. Per germline, CDR1 LGHNA and CDR2 YSLEER. This CDR3 is 15 amino acids long. The CDR3 loop reads CASSQEGGVGEKLFF. As DNA, the CDR3 is TGCGCCAGCAGCCAAGAAGGGGGGGTTGGCGAAAAACTGTTTTTT.

This sequence joins TRBV3-1 (or the pseudogene TRBV3-2) and TRBJ2-1; a weak D match, TRBD2 (6 bases). Germline V gene sequence: CDR1 LGHDT, CDR2 YNNKEL (reference sequence). Trimming removed 6 bases at V and 5 bases at J, with 14 bases between. CDR3 length: 14 residues. The CDR3 here is CASSPPASDNEQFF. For the CDR3, the DNA is TGTGCCAGCAGTCCCCCGGCTAGCGACAATGAGCAGTTCTTC.

The CDR3 region is CSASVPRGLGNEKLFF. The CDR3 bases are TGCAGTGCTAGTGTCCCTAGGGGGCTAGGTAATGAAAAACTGTTTTTT. The V and J genes are TRBV20-1 and TRBJ1-4; 7 positions match TRBD1. The ends lost 3 bases at V and 4 bases at J; junction bases unmatched: 11. Germline values: CDR1 DFQATT, CDR2 SNEGSKA (reference sequence). The length of the CDR3 is 16 residues.

This rearrangement joins TRBV9 to TRBJ1-1; D unclear. V shed 0 bases and J shed 2 bases, with 5 bases lying between them. CDR3 size: 13 residues. Germline CDR1 reads SGDLS; CDR2 reads YYNGEE. The CDR3 DNA sequence: TGTGCCAGCAGCGTAGAGCGAAACACTGAAGCTTTCTTT. Its translation is CASSVERNTEAFF.

CDR3 nucleotide sequence: TGTGCCTGGAGTGTACCATTAGTAGTAGAGACCCAGTACTTC. This sequence encodes CAWSVPLVVETQYF. The chain uses TRBV30 and TRBJ2-5; D gene ambiguous. Germline CDR1 is GTSNPN and CDR2 is SVGIG (reference sequence). V shed 0 bases and J shed 4 bases, with 12 bases lying between them. There are 14 residues in the CDR3.

This chain connects TRBV19 to TRBJ2-2; D possibly corresponds to TRBD1 (5 bases). V dropped 7 bases and J dropped 4 bases, with 13 bases sitting between them. This CDR3 has 14 residues. Germline V gives CDR1 LNHDA, CDR2 SQIVND (reference sequence). This CDR3 is CASKGYWSTGELFF. For the CDR3, the DNA is TGTGCCAGTAAGGGGTACTGGAGCACCGGGGAGCTGTTTTTT.

V is TRBV2 and J is TRBJ2-2; 7 bases are shared with TRBD1. There are 14 residues in the CDR3. V lost 5 bases, J lost 4 bases, and 4 bases stayed unmatched. The V gene's germline CDR1 is SNHLY and CDR2 FYNNEI. The CDR3 DNA reads as TGTGCCAGCAGTCCGGGACAGCTCACCGGGGAGCTGTTTTTT. Translated: CASSPGQLTGELFF.

With regard to this clone: Other DNA sequences in the same sample also yield this CDR3. This chain joins TRBV27 and TRBJ1-5, with unresolved D. The CDR3 totals 14 residues. Germline lookup yields CDR1 MNHEY and CDR2 SMNVEV (reference sequence). The V and J ends lost 0 bases and 2 bases respectively, with 5 bases between them. The CDR3 sequence is CASSLSRGNQPQHF. The CDR3 nucleotides are TGTGCCAGCAGTTTATCGAGGGGCAATCAGCCCCAGCATTTT.

The chain recombines TRBV28 with TRBJ2-3; 10 bases align to TRBD2. Germline V gene lookup returns CDR1 MDHEN and CDR2 SYDVKM. The CDR3 totals 17 residues. Germline trimming cut 5 bases from V and 4 bases from J; bases unmatched to any gene: 12. The CDR3 nucleotides are TGTGCCAGCAGTCCGACGTCGCTAGCGGGAGAGGCAGATACGCAGTATTTT. This sequence encodes CASSPTSLAGEADTQYF.

This chain connects TRBV5-5 to TRBJ2-5; the D gene is possibly TRBD2 (5 bases). This CDR3 comprises 13 residues. The V end was cut by 4 bases, the J end by 5 bases, with 12 bases between. CDR1 and CDR2 from the germline V gene are SGHKS and YYEKEE (reference sequence). As DNA, the CDR3 is TGTGCCAGCAGCAGACTATCTGGGGAGACCCAGTACTTC. Translation gives CASSRLSGETQYF.

This rearrangement joins TRBV6-6 to TRBJ2-1; TRBD2 agrees at 11 bases. This CDR3 contains 19 residues. Losses at the gene ends were 6 bases for V and 0 bases for J; bases not matched to a gene: 13. Germline-derived CDR1 and CDR2 are MNHNY and SVGAGI (reference sequence). CDR3 protein: CASSRTTSGIYSSYNEQFF. DNA for the CDR3: TGTGCCAGCAGCCGAACGACTAGCGGGATTTATAGCTCCTACAATGAGCAGTTCTTC.